These 4 T cell receptor beta chains were all obtained from the same sample, sequenced in a study of PD-1 blockade in classical Hodgkin lymphoma. Exposure to brentuximab vedotin varied, and each patient had relapsed following autologous stem cell transplantation. Profiled with immunoSEQ multiplex PCR; TCRdb holds only in-frame clones, not every one. The data hold roughly 4,300 clones, with over 55% observed a single time. Source: peripheral blood mononuclear cells (PBMCs), taken at baseline. All receptors derive from a human donor with classical Hodgkin lymphoma.

By share of the sample, this clone is large (0.1 to 1%). Other DNA variants within this sample encode the same CDR3. This chain connects TRBV4-1 to TRBJ1-1; D gene ambiguous. The germline V gene encodes CDR1 MGHRA and CDR2 YSYEKL. The CDR3 covers 13 residues. V gave up 0 bases and J gave up 4 bases, with 6 bases separating them. CDR3 in amino acids: CASSQDPVTEAFF. The CDR3 DNA sequence: TGCGCCAGCAGCCAAGATCCCGTCACTGAAGCTTTCTTT.

In nucleotides, the CDR3 is TGTGCCATCAGTGGGTCTAAAATACCTGTTGGCTACACCTTC. Translation gives CAISGSKIPVGYTF. The genes are TRBV10-3 and TRBJ1-2; D remains ambiguous. Germline CDR1 reads ENHRY; CDR2 reads SYGVKD. V was cut by 4 bases and J by 7 bases, with 16 bases left in between. The CDR3 length is 14 residues.

This sequence joins TRBV15 and TRBJ1-4; D ambiguous. The CDR3 consists of 14 residues. Trimming pared 4 bases from V and 0 bases from J, leaving 6 bases between. Germline CDR1 is LNHNV and CDR2 is YYDKDF (reference sequence). The CDR3: CATSKGATNEKLFF. DNA of the CDR3: TGTGCCACCAGCAAGGGCGCAACTAATGAAAAACTGTTTTTT. Complete variable domain (other parts from reference TRBV15 and TRBJ1-4): DAMVIQNPRYQVTQFGKPVTLSCSQTLNHNVMYWYQQKSSQAPKLLFHYYDKDFNNEADTPDNFQSRRPNTSFCFLDIRSPGLGDTAMYLCATSKGATNEKLFFGSGTQLSVL.

The rearrangement links TRBV6-1 to TRBJ1-1, with D possibly being TRBD1 (6 bases). The CDR3 sequence is 14 residues long. V gave up 5 bases and J gave up 4 bases, with 14 bases separating them. Germline CDR1 and CDR2: MNHNS and SASEGT. The CDR3 region has the DNA TGTGCCAGCAGTACAGGGAATCGGGGCACTGAAGCTTTCTTT. Residues: CASSTGNRGTEAFF.